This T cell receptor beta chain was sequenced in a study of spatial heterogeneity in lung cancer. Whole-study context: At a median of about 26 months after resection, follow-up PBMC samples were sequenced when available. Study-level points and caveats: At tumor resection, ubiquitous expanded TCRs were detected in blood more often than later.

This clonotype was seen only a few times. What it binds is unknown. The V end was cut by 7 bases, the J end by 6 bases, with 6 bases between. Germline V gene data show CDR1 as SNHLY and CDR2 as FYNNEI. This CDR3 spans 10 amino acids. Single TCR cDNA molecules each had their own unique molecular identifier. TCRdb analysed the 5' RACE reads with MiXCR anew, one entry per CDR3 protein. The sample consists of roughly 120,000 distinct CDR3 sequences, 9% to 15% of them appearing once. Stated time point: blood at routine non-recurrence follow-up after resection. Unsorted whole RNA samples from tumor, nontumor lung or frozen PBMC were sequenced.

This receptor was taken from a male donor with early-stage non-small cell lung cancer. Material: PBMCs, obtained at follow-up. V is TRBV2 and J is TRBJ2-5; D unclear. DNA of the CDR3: TGTGCCAGCAAGGAACAGACCCAGTACTTC. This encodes CASKEQTQYF.